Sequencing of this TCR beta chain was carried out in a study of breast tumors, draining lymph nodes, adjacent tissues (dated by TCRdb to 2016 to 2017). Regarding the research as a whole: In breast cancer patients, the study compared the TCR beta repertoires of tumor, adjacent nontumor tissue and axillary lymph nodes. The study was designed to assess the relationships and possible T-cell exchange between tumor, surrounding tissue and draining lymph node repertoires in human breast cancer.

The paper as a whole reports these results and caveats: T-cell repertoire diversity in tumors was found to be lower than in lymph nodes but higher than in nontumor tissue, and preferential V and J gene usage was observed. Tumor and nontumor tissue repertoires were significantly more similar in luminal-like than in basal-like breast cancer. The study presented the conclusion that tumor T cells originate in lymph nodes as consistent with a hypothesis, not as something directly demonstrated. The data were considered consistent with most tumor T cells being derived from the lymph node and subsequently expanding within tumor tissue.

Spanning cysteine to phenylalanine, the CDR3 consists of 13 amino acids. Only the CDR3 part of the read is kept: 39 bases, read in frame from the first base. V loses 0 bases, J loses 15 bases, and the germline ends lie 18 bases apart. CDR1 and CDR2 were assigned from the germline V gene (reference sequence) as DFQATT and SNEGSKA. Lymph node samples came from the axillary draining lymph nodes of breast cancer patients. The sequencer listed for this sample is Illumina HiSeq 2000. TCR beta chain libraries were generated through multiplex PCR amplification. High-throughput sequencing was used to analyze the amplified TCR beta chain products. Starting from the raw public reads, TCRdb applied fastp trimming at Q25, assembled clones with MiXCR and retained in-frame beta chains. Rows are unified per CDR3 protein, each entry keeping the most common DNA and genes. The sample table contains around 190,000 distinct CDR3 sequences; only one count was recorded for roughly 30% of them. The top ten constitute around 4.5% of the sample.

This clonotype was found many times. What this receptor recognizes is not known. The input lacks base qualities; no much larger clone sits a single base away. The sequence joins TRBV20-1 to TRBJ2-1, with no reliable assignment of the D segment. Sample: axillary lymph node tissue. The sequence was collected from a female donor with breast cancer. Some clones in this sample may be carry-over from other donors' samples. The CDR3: CSARDTVGFGWFF. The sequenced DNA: TGCAGTGCTAGAGATACGGTGGGTTTTGGATGGTTCTTC.